Presented here are 32 T cell receptor beta chains from one specimen sequenced in a study of cytomegalovirus exposure and HLA in healthy donors. This PCR relied on a set of 60 Vbeta primers and 13 Jbeta primers. TCRdb's copy holds only in-frame clones and misses some; the assay was immunoSEQ multiplex PCR. The sample includes more than 150,000 clones, more than 65% seen only once; the top ten take approximately 1.2%. Material for sequencing was PBMCs. The receptors were gathered from a girl aged 2-15 years in good health and CMV-seropositive.

This chain links TRBV6-1 with TRBJ2-1; D is perhaps TRBD2 (5 bases). The germline CDR1 and CDR2 sequences are MNHNS and SASEGT. The CDR3 totals 14 residues. Trimming shortened V by 4 bases and J by 8 bases, and 15 bases separated the two germline ends. CDR3 in amino acids: CASSVGSLNDEQFF. In DNA form, the CDR3 reads TGTGCCAGCAGTGTGGGGAGCTTGAACGATGAGCAGTTCTTC.

The chain links TRBV19 to TRBJ1-6, with no clear D. Trimming took off 3 bases at V and 0 bases at J, with 6 bases between the two ends. Per the germline V gene, CDR1 is LNHDA and CDR2 is SQIVND (reference sequence). This CDR3 spans 15 amino acids. CDR3 amino acids: CASSISGSYNSPLHF. The CDR3 DNA reads TGTGCCAGTAGTATCAGCGGCTCCTATAATTCACCCCTCCACTTT.

DNA of the CDR3: TGTGCCAGCAGCTTGGGGGACTACCCTCAAGGGGAGCTGTTTTTT. Protein sequence: CASSLGDYPQGELFF. The chain joins TRBV5-5 to TRBJ2-2; 7 bases fit TRBD2. Trimming removed 0 bases from V and 8 bases from J; junction bases left unmatched: 7. The germline V gene has CDR1 SGHKS and CDR2 YYEKEE (reference sequence). The length of the CDR3 is 15 residues.

This chain uses TRBV6-1 with TRBJ1-2, with D perhaps matching TRBD1 (5 bases). The CDR3 totals 12 residues. V gave up 7 bases and J gave up 4 bases, with 10 bases separating them. The germline gives CDR1 MNHNS, CDR2 SASEGT. CDR3 bases: TGTGCCAGCACGGGCAGGGTCTATGGCTACACCTTC. It specifies CASTGRVYGYTF.

This clone was seen a single time. This chain joins TRBV30 and TRBJ1-1; 7 bases line up with TRBD1. With 0 bases clipped from V and 4 bases from J, the junction kept 5 bases outside the gene matches. The germline CDR1 and CDR2 sequences are GTSNPN and SVGIG (reference sequence). The CDR3 length is 14 residues. CDR3 DNA: TGTGCCTGGAGTGTAAAGGGGGCCCCCACTGAAGCTTTCTTT. Its protein is CAWSVKGAPTEAFF.

This rearrangement joins TRBV6-4 to TRBJ2-1, with 11 bases lining up with TRBD2. The CDR3 runs 19 residues. The germline V gene has CDR1 MRHNA and CDR2 SNTAGT. With V trimmed by 3 bases and J by 6 bases, 16 bases remained unmatched. The CDR3 sequence: CASSELLFASGGWINEQFF. The CDR3 bases are TGTGCCAGCAGTGAATTGCTCTTTGCTAGCGGGGGGTGGATCAATGAGCAGTTCTTC.

The chain uses TRBV30 and TRBJ1-1; 8 bases are shared with TRBD1. V lost 8 bases to trimming and J lost 1 base; unmatched junction nucleotides: 9. The CDR3 is made up of 14 amino acids. Looked up from germline, CDR1 is GTSNPN and CDR2 is SVGIG (reference sequence). The CDR3 coding sequence is TGTGCCACCCGGACAGGGTTTAGGAACACTGAAGCTTTCTTT. This sequence encodes CATRTGFRNTEAFF.

The chain combines TRBV6-1 with TRBJ2-3, with D perhaps matching TRBD2 (6 bases). This CDR3 comprises 14 residues. V gave up 10 bases and J gave up 0 bases, with 14 bases separating them. The germline CDR1 and CDR2 sequences are MNHNS and SASEGT. In DNA, the CDR3 is TGTGCCACCGGACTAACACCTAGCACAGATACGCAGTATTTT. Its protein is CATGLTPSTDTQYF.

The V call is TRBV19, the J call TRBJ2-7; 10 bases line up with TRBD1. CDR3 length: 15 residues. Per germline, CDR1 LNHDA and CDR2 SQIVND (reference sequence). Trimming cost V 7 bases and J 3 bases; bases outside gene matches: 9. The CDR3 loop reads CASIDSGTGDYEQYF. For the CDR3, the DNA is TGTGCCAGTATTGACTCTGGGACAGGGGACTACGAGCAGTACTTC.

The genes are TRBV19 and TRBJ2-4, with TRBD2 identical over 8 bases. Trimming removed 3 bases from V and 1 base from J; junction bases left unmatched: 8. The germline V gene has CDR1 LNHDA and CDR2 SQIVND (reference sequence). This CDR3 spans 17 amino acids. CDR3 protein: CASSILVREGAKNIQYF. CDR3 bases: TGTGCCAGTAGTATCCTTGTACGGGAGGGCGCCAAAAACATTCAGTACTTC.

V and J are TRBV11-2 and TRBJ1-5; D perhaps matches TRBD1 (6 bases). Germline lookup yields CDR1 SGHAT and CDR2 FQNNGV. V lost 5 bases, J lost 3 bases, and 14 bases lay in between. This CDR3 has 15 residues. CDR3 sequence: CASSHTTGNNQPQHF. Written as DNA, the CDR3 is TGTGCCAGCAGCCACACTACAGGGAACAATCAGCCCCAGCATTTT.

The J gene is TRBJ2-7, the V gene TRBV5-1; 8 bases map to TRBD1. The CDR3 spans 13 residues. Germline CDR1 reads SGHRS; CDR2 reads YFSETQ. V lost 2 bases, J lost 5 bases, and 3 bases stayed unmatched. The CDR3 nucleotides are TGCGCCAGCAGCTTTCAGGGGGCGGACGAGCAGTACTTC. This encodes CASSFQGADEQYF.

As concerns this clone: Relative to the germline gene, one junction end is altered; a read error may explain this. The chain has TRBV30 and TRBJ1-5; TRBD1 matches 7 bases. This CDR3 is 13 amino acids long. In germline, CDR1 is GTSNPN, CDR2 SVGIG (reference sequence). The CDR3, as DNA: TGTGCCTGGATGAATGACCGCCGACAGGGTATGAATTTT. Amino acid sequence: CAWMNDRRQGMNF.

The chain's CDR3 is CASSLGQPGSGNTIYF. The CDR3 region has the DNA TGTGCCAGCAGCTTGGGACAGCCTGGTTCCGGAAACACCATATATTTT. The chain joins TRBV5-4 to TRBJ1-3; tentatively, D is TRBD1 (5 bases). CDR1 and CDR2 from the germline V gene are SGHNT and YYREEE (reference sequence). This CDR3 is built from 16 residues. V was shortened by 0 bases and J by 4 bases, with 14 bases between the two germline ends.

As to this clone: Other DNA sequences in this sample translate to the same CDR3. The V call is TRBV14, the J call TRBJ1-1; a possible D gene is TRBD1 (5 bases). The germline gives CDR1 SGHDN, CDR2 FVKESK. Trimming removed 1 base at V and 1 base at J, with 7 bases between. The CDR3 spans 14 residues. CDR3 in amino acids: CASSQVRGNTEAFF. The DNA for the CDR3 is TGTGCCAGCAGCCAAGTAAGGGGGAACACTGAAGCTTTCTTT.

This clone was recorded once. CDR3 residues: CASSEAQGRNYGYTF. The CDR3 bases are TGTGCCAGCAGTGAAGCGCAGGGCAGGAACTATGGCTACACCTTC. The rearrangement uses TRBV2 and TRBJ1-2; tentative D call: TRBD1 (5 bases). The V and J ends lost 0 bases and 2 bases respectively, with 10 bases between them. Germline V gene lookup returns CDR1 SNHLY and CDR2 FYNNEI. This CDR3 spans 15 amino acids.

This chain links TRBV7-8 with TRBJ2-5; D not certain. Judging by the DNA end, TRBJ2-7 fits better; the J call may be wrong. The CDR3 is made up of 14 amino acids. Germline CDR1 SGHVS, CDR2 FQNEAQ. The CDR3 DNA reads TGTGCCAGCAGCTCAAGGGTATCTAGCTACGAGCAGTACTTC. This gives the protein CASSSRVSSYEQYF.

This sequence joins TRBV5-1 and TRBJ2-7; 8 positions agree with TRBD2. The germline CDR1 and CDR2 sequences are SGHRS and YFSETQ. Trimming at V came to 1 base and at J to 6 bases, leaving 6 bases not matched to a gene. The CDR3 runs to 14 residues. The CDR3 coding sequence is TGCGCCAGCAGCTTGTCGACGGGGGGGATCGAGCAGTACTTC. Translation: CASSLSTGGIEQYF.

This clone occurred a few times. This chain uses TRBV9 with TRBJ1-3; no definite D call. With 0 bases removed from V and 0 bases from J, the gap between germline ends came to 10 bases. The CDR3 consists of 16 residues. Germline V gives CDR1 SGDLS, CDR2 YYNGEE. Here the CDR3 DNA reads TGTGCCAGCAGCGTAGCCCCGCAGAACTCTGGAAACACCATATATTTT. As protein: CASSVAPQNSGNTIYF.

Written as DNA, the CDR3 is TGTGCCAGCAGCGTAGGAGGAGGGGACAGGGGCGAGCAGTACTTC. Its translation is CASSVGGGDRGEQYF. V gene TRBV9 combines with J gene TRBJ2-7, with 10 positions matching TRBD1. Germline CDR1 reads SGDLS; CDR2 reads YYNGEE. V dropped 0 bases and J dropped 6; count of bases not matched to a gene: 6. This CDR3 comprises 15 residues.

This sequence joins TRBV5-1 and TRBJ2-3; D is uncertain. The germline CDR1 and CDR2 sequences are SGHRS and YFSETQ. V lost 1 base, J lost 6 bases, and 15 bases lay in between. The CDR3 extends over 15 amino acids. CDR3 loop: CASSLSGRIRDTQYF. DNA of the CDR3: TGCGCCAGCAGCTTGTCGGGTCGCATTAGGGATACGCAGTATTTT.

This chain links TRBV14 with TRBJ2-3, with TRBD2 as a possible D gene (6 bases). This CDR3 contains 18 residues. The V end was cut by 3 bases, the J end by 5 bases, with 24 bases between. CDR1 is SGHDN, CDR2 FVKESK, per germline. The CDR3 DNA is TGTGCCAGCAGCCACTACTACAACGGACAAGGGCGGGGAGATACGCAGTATTTT. Amino acid sequence: CASSHYYNGQGRGDTQYF.

The J gene is TRBJ1-1, the V gene TRBV5-4, with 7 nucleotides matching TRBD1. The CDR3 is made up of 16 amino acids. Looked up from germline, CDR1 is SGHNT and CDR2 is YYREEE (reference sequence). V lost 0 bases to trimming and J lost 0 bases; unmatched junction nucleotides: 5. CDR3 amino acids: CASSLGQGGVNTEAFF. Written as DNA, the CDR3 is TGTGCCAGCAGCTTGGGACAGGGCGGGGTGAACACTGAAGCTTTCTTT.

J is TRBJ2-2 and V is TRBV19; unclear D gene. V dropped 7 bases and J dropped 2 bases, with 11 bases sitting between them. The CDR3 covers 14 residues. Germline V gives CDR1 LNHDA, CDR2 SQIVND (reference sequence). CDR3 sequence (DNA): TGTGCCAGTACCAACTTACCAAACACCGGGGAGCTGTTTTTT. Protein product: CASTNLPNTGELFF. Full variable domain (outside the CDR3, taken from reference TRBV19 and TRBJ2-2): DGGITQSPKYLFRKEGQNVTLSCEQNLNHDAMYWYRQDPGQGLRLIYYSQIVNDFQKGDIAEGYSVSREKKESFPLTVTSAQKNPTAFYLCASTNLPNTGELFFGEGSRLTVL.

The chain combines TRBV29-1 with TRBJ2-7, with 7 bases aligning to TRBD1. Germline assignment: CDR1 SQVTM and CDR2 ANQGSEA. The CDR3 contains 14 residues. Trimming at V came to 7 bases and at J to 0 bases, leaving 9 bases not matched to a gene. The DNA of the CDR3 is TGCAGCGCAGCCGGGACAGTAGGCTCCTACGAGCAGTACTTC. It encodes CSAAGTVGSYEQYF.

The CDR3 DNA reads TGTGCCAGCAGCTTGGGAATAGACACCATATATTTT. Translated, it gives CASSLGIDTIYF. This rearrangement joins TRBV5-6 to TRBJ1-3; no clear D gene. The CDR3 sequence is 12 residues long. V was cut by 0 bases and J by 8 bases, with 6 bases left in between. Germline CDR1 and CDR2: SGHDT and YYEEEE.

CDR3: CASSQDPVVTGQGYGYTF. DNA of the CDR3: TGCGCCAGCAGCCAAGATCCGGTTGTAACGGGACAGGGTTATGGCTACACCTTC. The chain employs TRBV4-1 and TRBJ1-2, with 9 bases identical to TRBD1. V was pared by 0 bases and J by 5 bases, with 13 bases of the junction left unmatched. Germline V lookup: CDR1 MGHRA, CDR2 YSYEKL. This CDR3 is 18 amino acids long.

The J gene is TRBJ1-1, the V gene TRBV29-1, with 7 bases aligning to TRBD1. Unmatched junction bases numbered 1, after V lost 2 bases and J lost 1 base. The germline gives CDR1 SQVTM, CDR2 ANQGSEA. This CDR3 is built from 13 residues. CDR3 sequence (DNA): TGCAGCGTTGAAAAGGGGGCGAACACTGAAGCTTTCTTT. It specifies CSVEKGANTEAFF.

The chain employs TRBV6-1 and TRBJ1-2; possible D gene TRBD1, 6 bases. The CDR3 extends over 15 amino acids. Germline CDR1 and CDR2: MNHNS and SASEGT. Trimming took off 8 bases at V and 6 bases at J, with 22 bases between the two ends. The CDR3 is CASSFFQGPKDGYTF. CDR3 DNA sequence: TGTGCCAGCTCTTTTTTCCAGGGGCCGAAAGATGGCTACACCTTC.

The chain uses TRBV5-4 and TRBJ2-1; D gene unclear. Trimming left V 0 bases short and J 2 bases short, with 12 bases between. CDR1 is SGHNT and CDR2 is YYREEE in the germline V gene (reference sequence). The CDR3 contains 16 residues. The CDR3 loop reads CASSLERSRTYNEQFF. The CDR3 DNA sequence: TGTGCCAGCAGCTTGGAGCGTTCCCGCACCTACAATGAGCAGTTCTTC.

This chain uses TRBV30 with TRBJ1-2, with 8 bases matching TRBD1. Trimming removed 5 bases from V and 6 bases from J; junction bases left unmatched: 8. CDR1 is GTSNPN and CDR2 is SVGIG in the germline V gene (reference sequence). The length of the CDR3 is 13 residues. As DNA, the CDR3 is TGTGCCTGGGGACAGGGAGGGGATCATGGCTACACCTTC. Protein sequence: CAWGQGGDHGYTF.

V gene TRBV13 combines with J gene TRBJ2-1; 7 bases are a match to TRBD2. The CDR3 has 16 amino acids. J gave up 8 bases and V 5 bases, and 15 bases lay outside the gene matches. Germline V lookup: CDR1 PRHDT, CDR2 FYEKMQ (reference sequence). The CDR3 sequence: CASSPGGAGVMYEQFF. The CDR3 region has the DNA TGTGCCAGCAGCCCGGGTGGGGCGGGGGTTATGTATGAGCAGTTCTTC.